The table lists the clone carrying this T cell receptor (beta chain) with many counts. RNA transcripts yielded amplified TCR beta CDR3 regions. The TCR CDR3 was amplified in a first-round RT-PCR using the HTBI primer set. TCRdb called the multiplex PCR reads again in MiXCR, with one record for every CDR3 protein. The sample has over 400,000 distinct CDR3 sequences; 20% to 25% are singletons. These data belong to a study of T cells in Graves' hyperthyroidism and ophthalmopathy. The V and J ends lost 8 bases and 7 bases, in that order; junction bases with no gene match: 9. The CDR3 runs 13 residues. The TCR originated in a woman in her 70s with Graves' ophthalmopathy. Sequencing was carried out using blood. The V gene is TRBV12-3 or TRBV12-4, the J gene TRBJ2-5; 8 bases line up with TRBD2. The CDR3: CASSGGDPGTQYF. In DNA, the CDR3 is TGTGCCAGCTCGGGAGGGGACCCCGGGACCCAGTACTTC.